Listed here are 15 T cell receptor beta chains from one sample, sequenced in a study of blood T cells in healthy people across ages. Together with a sample-barcoded 5' primer, a J-beta primer mix was included in a second PCR lasting about 7 to 12 cycles. MiXCR, applied by TCRdb to the 5' RACE reads, yields one record per CDR3 protein. The repertoire holds over 1,300,000 distinct CDR3 sequences, with around 59% as singletons. The sequenced material came from blood. The receptors derive from a man between 18 and 35 years old in good health.

This clonotype was detected only a few times. CDR3 region: CSVELPLVREQFF. DNA of the CDR3: TGCAGCGTTGAACTCCCCCTAGTTCGTGAGCAGTTCTTC. The V and J genes are TRBV29-1 and TRBJ2-1; no definite D call. This CDR3 contains 13 residues. Trimming took off 2 bases at V and 9 bases at J, with 14 bases between the two ends. Germline CDR1 and CDR2: SQVTM and ANQGSEA.

The rearrangement uses TRBV3-1 and TRBJ2-7; 10 nucleotides match TRBD2. Germline loops: CDR1 LGHDT, CDR2 YNNKEL (reference sequence). CDR3 length equals 17 residues. The V segment lost 1 base and the J segment 2 bases; nucleotides outside the gene matches: 8. CDR3: CASSQGLRLAGAYEQYF. As DNA, the CDR3 is TGTGCCAGCAGCCAAGGACTGCGGCTAGCGGGAGCCTACGAGCAGTACTTC.

The chain employs TRBV25-1 and TRBJ2-7; D not certain. The V gene lost 2 bases and the J gene lost 4 bases, with 3 bases spanning the gap. The CDR3 is 11 residues long. Per germline, CDR1 MGHDK and CDR2 SYGVNS. For the CDR3, the DNA is TGTGCCAGCAGTGAACAGTACGAGCAGTACTTC. Encoded protein: CASSEQYEQYF.

The rearrangement joins TRBV29-1 to TRBJ2-7, with D unresolved. V was trimmed by 1 base and J by 0 bases, leaving 7 bases between them. CDR3 size: 13 residues. Germline CDR1 is SQVTM and CDR2 is ANQGSEA. CDR3 protein: CSVEGSDSYEQYF. The CDR3 bases are TGCAGCGTTGAAGGGTCCGACTCCTACGAGCAGTACTTC.

This chain uses TRBV6-6 with TRBJ2-3; D unclear. The ends were cut back, 5 bases at V and 6 bases at J, with 6 bases in the middle. Germline V gives CDR1 MNHNY, CDR2 SVGAGI (reference sequence). CDR3 length: 11 amino acids. CDR3 in amino acids: CASSAQDTQYF. For the CDR3, the DNA is TGTGCCAGCAGTGCTCAGGATACGCAGTATTTT.

The rearrangement uses TRBV4-2 and TRBJ2-5; D is ambiguous. This CDR3 spans 14 amino acids. V lost 4 bases, J lost 5 bases, and 14 bases lay in between. Germline V gene lookup returns CDR1 LGHNA and CDR2 YNFKEQ. CDR3 residues: CASSPPVETETQYF. For the CDR3, the DNA is TGTGCCAGCAGCCCCCCCGTTGAGACGGAGACCCAGTACTTC.

The V and J genes are TRBV10-3 and TRBJ2-3; D call uncertain. The CDR3 is 12 amino acids. Germline V gene lookup returns CDR1 ENHRY and CDR2 SYGVKD. V was trimmed by 8 bases and J by 1 base, leaving 7 bases between them. The CDR3 nucleotides read TGTGCCATCTTCTCTGGCACAGATACGCAGTATTTT. This codes for CAIFSGTDTQYF.

The genes are TRBV7-2 and TRBJ2-5; 12 bases are a match to TRBD2. V trimming: 1 base; J trimming: 5 bases; junction bases outside the gene matches: 5. Germline V gives CDR1 SGHTA, CDR2 FQGNSA. The CDR3 length is 16 residues. CDR3 loop: CASSLVASGGGETQYF. CDR3 DNA: TGTGCCAGCAGCTTAGTGGCTAGCGGGGGGGGTGAGACCCAGTACTTC.

A few counts support this clonotype. This rearrangement joins TRBV9 to TRBJ2-3; 11 bases are shared with TRBD1. Per germline, CDR1 SGDLS and CDR2 YYNGEE. V lost 3 bases to trimming and J lost 2 bases; unmatched junction nucleotides: 2. The CDR3 loop spans 15 amino acids. CDR3 DNA: TGTGCCAGCAGCGCGGACAGGGGGCCCACAGATACGCAGTATTTT. Protein product: CASSADRGPTDTQYF. Filled out from reference TRBV9 and TRBJ2-3, the complete variable domain reads DSGVTQTPKHLITATGQRVTLRCSPRSGDLSVYWYQQSLDQGLQFLIQYYNGEERAKGNILERFSAQQFPDLHSELNLSSLELGDSALYFCASSADRGPTDTQYFGPGTRLTVL.

CDR3 loop: CASFGLSGSSYNEQFF. In DNA, the CDR3 is TGTGCCAGCTTCGGCCTGAGCGGGAGCTCCTACAATGAGCAGTTCTTC. This chain uses TRBV2 with TRBJ2-1, with TRBD2 identical over 8 bases. CDR3 size: 16 residues. J was trimmed by 0 bases and V by 8 bases; bases with no gene match: 9. The germline V gene encodes CDR1 SNHLY and CDR2 FYNNEI.

The chain has TRBV14 and TRBJ2-3; no definite D call. V shed 2 bases and J shed 3 bases, with 9 bases lying between them. Germline V gene data show CDR1 as SGHDN and CDR2 as FVKESK. CDR3 length: 14 amino acids. This CDR3 reads CASSQRTGTDTQYF. In nucleotides, the CDR3 is TGTGCCAGCAGCCAAAGGACCGGGACAGATACGCAGTATTTT.

This clonotype appeared a few times. The J gene is TRBJ2-7, the V gene TRBV5-1; D may be TRBD1 (5 bases). CDR1 and CDR2 (germline): SGHRS, YFSETQ. V was trimmed by 4 bases and J by 2 bases, leaving 13 bases between them. The CDR3 has 14 amino acids. The CDR3 region is CASSPFGATYEQYF. In DNA, the CDR3 is TGCGCCAGCAGCCCGTTTGGGGCCACCTACGAGCAGTACTTC.

This clonotype was seen a few times. In nucleotides, the CDR3 is TGTGCCAGCAGCCCCCGGGACAGGGGCACCGTTATCGAAAGCTCTGGGGCCAACGTCCTGACTTTC. This codes for CASSPRDRGTVIESSGANVLTF. The gene calls are TRBV11-1 and TRBJ2-6; 10 nucleotides match TRBD1. Per the germline V gene, CDR1 is SGHAT and CDR2 is FQDESV (reference sequence). CDR3 length: 22 residues. J gave up 0 bases and V 5 bases, and 19 bases lay outside the gene matches.

This sequence joins TRBV7-2 and TRBJ1-2; D is unclear. Germline CDR1 reads SGHTA; CDR2 reads FQGNSA. This CDR3 contains 15 residues. The V and J ends lost 5 bases and 0 bases respectively, with 13 bases between them. CDR3 in DNA: TGTGCCAGCAGCAATGGACCGAGTACTAACTATGGCTACACCTTC. This codes for CASSNGPSTNYGYTF.

The V call is TRBV6-5, the J call TRBJ1-1; D call uncertain. The CDR3 has 15 residues. Germline lookup yields CDR1 MNHEY and CDR2 SVGAGI. Trimming took off 0 bases at V and 4 bases at J, with 12 bases between the two ends. This CDR3 reads CASSYSSYGSTEAFF. The CDR3 coding sequence is TGTGCCAGCAGTTACTCTTCATATGGGAGCACTGAAGCTTTCTTT.